These T cell receptor beta chains were read from a single sample in a study of T cell responses to AZD1222 COVID-19 vaccine. The repertoire was sequenced with immunoSEQ multiplex PCR; TCRdb's copy has only in-frame clones and lacks some. The table lists more than 150,000 clones, about 92% of them singletons, with approximately 1.2% in the top ten. The sample consisted of peripheral blood, taken 28 days after the second AZD1222 dose. All receptors come from an adult who received the AZD1222 COVID-19 vaccine. Both conserved end residues are part of each CDR3. D genes are given only for firm matches. Only part of the rows carry a size: once, few, many, or a class if the clone is expanded.

length	size	D	V	J	CDR3	DNA
17	-	TRBD2	TRBV3-1/TRBV3-2	TRBJ2-3	CASSQVRGGGATDTQYF	TGTGCCAGCAGCCAAGTCCGGGGCGGGGGGGCCACAGATACGCAGTATTTT
12	-	-	TRBV18	TRBJ2-7	CASSPQGNEQYF	TGTGCCAGCTCACCACAGGGAAACGAGCAGTACTTC
15	-	-	TRBV5-1	TRBJ2-1	CASSSSTGIYNEQFF	TGCGCCAGCAGCTCCTCTACAGGGATCTACAATGAGCAGTTCTTC
15	-	-	TRBV4-2	TRBJ1-2	CASSPRAVTNYGYTF	TGTGCCAGCAGCCCCCGGGCCGTCACTAACTATGGCTACACCTTC
13	-	-	TRBV12-3/TRBV12-4	TRBJ1-2	CASSLGGDYGYTF	TGTGCCAGCAGTTTGGGGGGAGACTATGGCTACACCTTC
13	-	-	TRBV11-2	TRBJ2-5	CASSPSAYGTQYF	TGTGCCAGCAGCCCCTCGGCTTACGGGACCCAGTACTTC
16	-	-	TRBV7-3	TRBJ2-7	CASSLDGQGGLYEQYF	TGTGCCAGCAGCCTGGACGGGCAGGGTGGCCTCTACGAGCAGTACTTC
14	-	-	TRBV29-1	TRBJ2-3	CSVDGTESTDTQYF	TGCAGCGTTGATGGGACGGAGAGCACAGATACGCAGTATTTT
14	once	-	TRBV3-1/TRBV3-2	TRBJ2-7	CASSPGVGSYEQYF	TGTGCCAGCAGCCCGGGGGTAGGGTCCTACGAGCAGTACTTC
14	-	-	TRBV5-1	TRBJ1-1	CASSLGEWDTEAFF	TGCGCCAGCAGCTTAGGCGAGTGGGACACTGAAGCTTTCTTT
14	-	-	TRBV5-6	TRBJ2-7	CASSFNIGAYEQYF	TGTGCCAGCAGCTTCAACATAGGGGCCTACGAGCAGTACTTC
14	once	-	TRBV5-1	TRBJ2-7	CASSPRQGGGEQYF	TGCGCCAGCAGCCCCCGCCAGGGTGGTGGAGAGCAGTACTTC
15	-	-	TRBV5-1	TRBJ1-2	CASSPGVGFDYGYTF	TGCGCCAGCAGCCCTGGGGTGGGATTCGACTATGGCTACACCTTC
14	-	TRBD1	TRBV19	TRBJ2-7	CASSLRDRSYEQYF	TGTGCCAGTAGTCTCCGGGACAGATCCTACGAGCAGTACTTC
14	-	-	TRBV6-5	TRBJ2-2	CASTVDLNTGELFF	TGTGCCAGCACCGTGGACTTAAACACCGGGGAGCTGTTTTTT
15	once	TRBD2	TRBV5-4	TRBJ2-1	CASSQAGGRAHEQFF	TGTGCCAGCAGCCAAGCGGGCGGGAGGGCACATGAGCAGTTCTTC
13	-	-	TRBV15	TRBJ1-1	CATSKDTNTEAFF	TGTGCCACCAGTAAAGACACGAACACTGAAGCTTTCTTT
13	-	TRBD2	TRBV4-2	TRBJ2-7	CATGTSVSYEQYF	TGTGCCACCGGGACTAGCGTATCCTACGAGCAGTACTTC
16	-	-	TRBV7-9	TRBJ1-3	CASSLMWPSSGNTIYF	TGTGCCAGCAGCTTAATGTGGCCCTCCTCTGGAAACACCATATATTTT
15	-	-	TRBV4-3	TRBJ2-2	CASSLTGDNTGELFF	TGCGCCAGCAGCCTAACGGGAGACAACACCGGGGAGCTGTTTTTT
13	-	-	TRBV4-2	TRBJ1-1	CASSQDRIGGAFF	TGTGCCAGCAGCCAAGATAGGATCGGGGGGGCTTTCTTT
16	-	-	TRBV19	TRBJ1-5	CASSVKTRGSNQPQHF	TGTGCCAGTAGTGTCAAAACGAGGGGAAGCAATCAGCCCCAGCATTTT
15	-	-	TRBV6-5	TRBJ1-2	CASTPGGRRNYGYTF	TGTGCCAGCACCCCCGGGGGGCGCAGGAACTATGGCTACACCTTC
14	-	-	TRBV30	TRBJ2-5	CAWSRVGGQETQYF	TGTGCCTGGAGTCGCGTCGGGGGCCAAGAGACCCAGTACTTC
15	-	TRBD1	TRBV3-1/TRBV3-2	TRBJ1-1	CASSRRQTGGSEAFF	TGTGCCAGCAGCCGAAGACAGACAGGGGGCTCTGAAGCTTTCTTT
15	-	TRBD2	TRBV28	TRBJ2-1	CASSPTTGGFNEQFF	TGTGCCAGCAGTCCTACGACGGGGGGGTTCAATGAGCAGTTCTTC
17	-	-	TRBV14	TRBJ1-1	CASSQMAVIKANTEAFF	TGTGCCAGCAGCCAAATGGCGGTCATCAAGGCGAACACTGAAGCTTTCTTT
12	-	-	TRBV24-1	TRBJ1-5	CATRYQGQPQHF	TGTGCCACCAGATACCAGGGCCAGCCCCAGCATTTT
11	-	TRBD1	TRBV2	TRBJ1-1	CASSVDRGAFF	TGTGCCAGCAGCGTCGACAGGGGGGCTTTCTTT
14	-	-	TRBV5-4	TRBJ2-5	CASSLQASGETQYF	TGTGCCAGCAGCTTGCAGGCCTCGGGGGAGACCCAGTACTTC